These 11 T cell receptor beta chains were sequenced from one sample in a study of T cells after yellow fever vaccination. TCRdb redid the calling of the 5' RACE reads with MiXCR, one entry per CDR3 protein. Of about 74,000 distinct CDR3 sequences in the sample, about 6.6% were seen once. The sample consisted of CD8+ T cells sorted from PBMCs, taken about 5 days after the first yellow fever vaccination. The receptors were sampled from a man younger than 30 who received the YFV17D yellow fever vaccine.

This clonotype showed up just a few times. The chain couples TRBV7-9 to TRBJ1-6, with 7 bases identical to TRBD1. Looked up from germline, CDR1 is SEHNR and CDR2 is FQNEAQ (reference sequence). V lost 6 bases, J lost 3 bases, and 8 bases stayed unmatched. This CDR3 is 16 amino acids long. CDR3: CASRGRGDSYNSPLHF. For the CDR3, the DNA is TGTGCCAGCAGGGGGAGAGGGGACAGCTATAATTCACCCCTCCACTTT.

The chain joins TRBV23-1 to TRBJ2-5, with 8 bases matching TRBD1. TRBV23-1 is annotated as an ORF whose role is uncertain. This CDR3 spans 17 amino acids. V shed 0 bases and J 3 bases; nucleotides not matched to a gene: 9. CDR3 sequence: CASSQSFPQGAEETQYF. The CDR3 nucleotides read TGCGCCAGCAGTCAATCGTTCCCGCAGGGGGCCGAAGAGACCCAGTACTTC.

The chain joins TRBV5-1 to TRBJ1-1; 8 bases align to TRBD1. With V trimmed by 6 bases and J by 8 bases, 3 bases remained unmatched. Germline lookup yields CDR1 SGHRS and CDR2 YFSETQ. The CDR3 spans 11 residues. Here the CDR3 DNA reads TGCGCCAGCATAGGGGACAGGGAAGCTTTCTTT. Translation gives CASIGDREAFF.

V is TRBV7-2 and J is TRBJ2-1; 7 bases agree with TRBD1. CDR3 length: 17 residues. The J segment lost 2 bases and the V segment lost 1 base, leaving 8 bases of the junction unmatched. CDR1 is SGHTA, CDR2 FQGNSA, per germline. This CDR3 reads CASSLVPTGTAYNEQFF. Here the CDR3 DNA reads TGTGCCAGCAGCTTAGTACCCACCGGGACAGCCTACAATGAGCAGTTCTTC.

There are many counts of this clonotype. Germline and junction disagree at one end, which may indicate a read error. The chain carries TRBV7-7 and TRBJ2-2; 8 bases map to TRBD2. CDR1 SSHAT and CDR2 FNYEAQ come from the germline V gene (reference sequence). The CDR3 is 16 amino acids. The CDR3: CASSLAGSENTGELFF. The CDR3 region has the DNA TGTGCTAGCAGCTTAGCGGGGTCAGAGAACACCGGGGAGCTGTTTTTT.

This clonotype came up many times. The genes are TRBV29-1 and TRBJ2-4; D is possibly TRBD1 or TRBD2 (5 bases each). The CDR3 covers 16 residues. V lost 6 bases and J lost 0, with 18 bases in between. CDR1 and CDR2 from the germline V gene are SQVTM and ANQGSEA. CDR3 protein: CSVTALGTVAKNIQYF. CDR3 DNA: TGCAGCGTGACCGCCCTCGGGACGGTAGCCAAAAACATTCAGTACTTC.

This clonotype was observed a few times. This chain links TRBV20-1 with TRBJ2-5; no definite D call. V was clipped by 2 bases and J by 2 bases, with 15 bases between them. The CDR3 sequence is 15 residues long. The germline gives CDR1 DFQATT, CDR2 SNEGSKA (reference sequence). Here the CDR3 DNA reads TGCAGTGCTAGAAGTTCGCAGATTCTGCAAGAGACCCAGTACTTC. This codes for CSARSSQILQETQYF.

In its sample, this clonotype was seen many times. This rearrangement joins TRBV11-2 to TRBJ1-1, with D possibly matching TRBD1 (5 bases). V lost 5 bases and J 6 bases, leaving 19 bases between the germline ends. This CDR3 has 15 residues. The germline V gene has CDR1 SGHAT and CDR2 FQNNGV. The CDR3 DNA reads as TGTGCCAGCAGCGCGAGACGTGTGGGGGACCCTGAAGCTTTCTTT. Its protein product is CASSARRVGDPEAFF.

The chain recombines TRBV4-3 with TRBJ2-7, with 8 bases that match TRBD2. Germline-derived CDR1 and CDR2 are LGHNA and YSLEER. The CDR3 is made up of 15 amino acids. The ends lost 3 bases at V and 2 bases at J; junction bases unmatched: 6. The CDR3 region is CASSHRRGAAYEQYF. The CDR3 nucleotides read TGCGCCAGCAGCCATAGGCGGGGGGCCGCCTACGAGCAGTACTTC.

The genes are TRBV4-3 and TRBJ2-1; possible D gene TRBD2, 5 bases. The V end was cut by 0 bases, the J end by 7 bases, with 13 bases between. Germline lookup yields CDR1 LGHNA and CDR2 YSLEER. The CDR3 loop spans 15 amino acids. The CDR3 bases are TGCGCCAGCAGCCAAGAACTCGGACTCGCGAATGAGCAGTTCTTC. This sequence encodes CASSQELGLANEQFF.

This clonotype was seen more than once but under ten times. The CDR3 loop reads CASSQRRTNEKLFF. The DNA of the CDR3 is TGTGCCAGCAGCCAGCGAAGGACTAATGAAAAACTGTTTTTT. The chain has TRBV13 and TRBJ1-4; D uncertain. Germline V gene sequence: CDR1 PRHDT, CDR2 FYEKMQ (reference sequence). V shed 5 bases and J shed 2 bases, with 9 bases lying between them. The CDR3 consists of 14 residues.